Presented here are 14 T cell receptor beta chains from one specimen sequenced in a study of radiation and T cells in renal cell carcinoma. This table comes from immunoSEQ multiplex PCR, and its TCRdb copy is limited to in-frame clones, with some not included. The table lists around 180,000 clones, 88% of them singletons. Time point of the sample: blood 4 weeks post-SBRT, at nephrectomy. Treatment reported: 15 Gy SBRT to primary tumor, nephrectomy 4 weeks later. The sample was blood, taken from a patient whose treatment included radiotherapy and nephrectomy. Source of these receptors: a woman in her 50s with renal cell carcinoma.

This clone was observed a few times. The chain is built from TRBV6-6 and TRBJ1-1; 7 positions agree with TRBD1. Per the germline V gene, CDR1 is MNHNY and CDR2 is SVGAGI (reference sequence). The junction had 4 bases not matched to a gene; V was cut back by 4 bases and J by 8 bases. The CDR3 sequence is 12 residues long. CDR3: CASSSTGVEAFF. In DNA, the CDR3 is TGTGCCAGCAGTTCCACAGGGGTCGAAGCTTTCTTT.

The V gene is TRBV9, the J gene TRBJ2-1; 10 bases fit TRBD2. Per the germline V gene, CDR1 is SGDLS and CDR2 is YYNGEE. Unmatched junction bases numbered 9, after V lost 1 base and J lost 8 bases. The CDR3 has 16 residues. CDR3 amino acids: CASSVLGAGGHDEQFF. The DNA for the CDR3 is TGTGCCAGCAGCGTATTGGGAGCGGGGGGGCATGATGAGCAGTTCTTC.

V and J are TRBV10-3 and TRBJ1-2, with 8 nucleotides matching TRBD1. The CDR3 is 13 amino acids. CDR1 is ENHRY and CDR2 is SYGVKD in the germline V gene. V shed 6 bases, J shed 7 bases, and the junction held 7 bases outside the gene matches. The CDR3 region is CAISDGQGSGYTF. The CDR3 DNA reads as TGTGCCATCAGCGACGGACAGGGTAGTGGCTACACCTTC.

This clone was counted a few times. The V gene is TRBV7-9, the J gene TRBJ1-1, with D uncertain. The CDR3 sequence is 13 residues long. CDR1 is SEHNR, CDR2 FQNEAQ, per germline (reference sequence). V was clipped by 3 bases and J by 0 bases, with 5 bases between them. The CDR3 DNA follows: TGTGCCAGCAGCTTTGAAGTGAACACTGAAGCTTTCTTT. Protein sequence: CASSFEVNTEAFF.

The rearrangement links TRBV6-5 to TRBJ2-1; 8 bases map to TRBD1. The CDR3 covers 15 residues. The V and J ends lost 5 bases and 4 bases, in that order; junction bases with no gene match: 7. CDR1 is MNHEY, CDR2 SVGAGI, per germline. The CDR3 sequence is CASSSPHRGYNEQFF. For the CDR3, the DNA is TGTGCCAGCAGTAGCCCGCACAGGGGGTACAATGAGCAGTTCTTC.

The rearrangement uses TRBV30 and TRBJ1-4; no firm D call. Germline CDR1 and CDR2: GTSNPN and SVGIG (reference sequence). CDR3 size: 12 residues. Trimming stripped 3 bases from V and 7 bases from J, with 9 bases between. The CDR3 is CAWSGVIEKLFF. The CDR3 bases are TGTGCCTGGAGCGGCGTTATTGAAAAACTGTTTTTT.

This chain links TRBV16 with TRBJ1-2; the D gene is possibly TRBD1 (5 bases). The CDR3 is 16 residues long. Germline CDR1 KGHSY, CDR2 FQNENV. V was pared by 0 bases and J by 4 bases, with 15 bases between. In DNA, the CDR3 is TGTGCCAGCAGCCAATCGTCGGCAGGGTCGGGCTATGGCTACACCTTC. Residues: CASSQSSAGSGYGYTF.

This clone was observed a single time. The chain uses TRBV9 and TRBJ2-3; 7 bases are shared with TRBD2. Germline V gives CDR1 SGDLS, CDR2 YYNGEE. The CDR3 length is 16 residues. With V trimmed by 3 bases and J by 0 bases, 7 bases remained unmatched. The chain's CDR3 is CASSERDGSSTDTQYF. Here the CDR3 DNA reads TGTGCCAGCAGCGAGCGGGACGGTTCTAGCACAGATACGCAGTATTTT. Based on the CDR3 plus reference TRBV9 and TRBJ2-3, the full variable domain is DSGVTQTPKHLITATGQRVTLRCSPRSGDLSVYWYQQSLDQGLQFLIQYYNGEERAKGNILERFSAQQFPDLHSELNLSSLELGDSALYFCASSERDGSSTDTQYFGPGTRLTVL.

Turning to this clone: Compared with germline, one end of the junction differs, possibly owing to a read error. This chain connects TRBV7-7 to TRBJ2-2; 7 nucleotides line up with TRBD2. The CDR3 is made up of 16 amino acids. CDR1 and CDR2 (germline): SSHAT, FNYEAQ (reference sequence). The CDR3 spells CASSLNAGANTGELFF. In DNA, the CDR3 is TGTGCTAGCAGCTTGAACGCGGGGGCGAACACCGGGGAGCTGTTTTTT.

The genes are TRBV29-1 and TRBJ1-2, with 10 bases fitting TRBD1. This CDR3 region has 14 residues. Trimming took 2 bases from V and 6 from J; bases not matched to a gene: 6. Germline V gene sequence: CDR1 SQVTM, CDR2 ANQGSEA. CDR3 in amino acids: CSVERDRGRHGYTF. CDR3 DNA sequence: TGCAGCGTTGAAAGGGACAGGGGTAGACATGGCTACACCTTC.

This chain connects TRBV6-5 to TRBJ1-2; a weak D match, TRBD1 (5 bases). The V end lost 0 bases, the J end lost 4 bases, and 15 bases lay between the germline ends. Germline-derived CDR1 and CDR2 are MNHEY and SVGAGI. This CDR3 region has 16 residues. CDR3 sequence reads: CASSYSVREVGYGYTF. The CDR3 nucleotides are TGTGCCAGCAGTTACTCCGTCAGGGAAGTTGGCTATGGCTACACCTTC.

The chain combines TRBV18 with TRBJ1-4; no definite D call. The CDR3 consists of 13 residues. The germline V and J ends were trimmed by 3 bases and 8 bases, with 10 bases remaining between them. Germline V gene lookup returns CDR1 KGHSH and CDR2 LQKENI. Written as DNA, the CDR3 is TGTGCCAGCTCACCGGATAAATCGGAAAAACTGTTTTTT. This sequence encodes CASSPDKSEKLFF. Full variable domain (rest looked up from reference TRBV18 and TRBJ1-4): NAGVMQNPRHLVRRRGQEARLRCSPMKGHSHVYWYRQLPEEGLKFMVYLQKENIIDESGMPKERFSAEFPKEGPSILRIQQVVRGDSAAYFCASSPDKSEKLFFGSGTQLSVL.

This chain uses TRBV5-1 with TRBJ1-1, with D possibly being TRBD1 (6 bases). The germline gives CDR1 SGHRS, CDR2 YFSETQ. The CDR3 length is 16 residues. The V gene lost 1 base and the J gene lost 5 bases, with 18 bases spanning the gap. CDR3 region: CASSLIGGGQGTEAFF. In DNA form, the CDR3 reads TGCGCCAGCAGCTTGATCGGAGGGGGGCAGGGAACTGAAGCTTTCTTT.

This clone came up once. CDR3 bases: TGTGCCAGCAGCGCACAGGGGTGGGTGCAGTACTTC. Protein product: CASSAQGWVQYF. The chain is built from TRBV7-9 and TRBJ2-7; 7 bases fit TRBD1. In germline, CDR1 is SEHNR, CDR2 FQNEAQ (reference sequence). V was clipped by 5 bases and J by 9 bases; unmatched bases: 7. The CDR3 contains 12 residues.